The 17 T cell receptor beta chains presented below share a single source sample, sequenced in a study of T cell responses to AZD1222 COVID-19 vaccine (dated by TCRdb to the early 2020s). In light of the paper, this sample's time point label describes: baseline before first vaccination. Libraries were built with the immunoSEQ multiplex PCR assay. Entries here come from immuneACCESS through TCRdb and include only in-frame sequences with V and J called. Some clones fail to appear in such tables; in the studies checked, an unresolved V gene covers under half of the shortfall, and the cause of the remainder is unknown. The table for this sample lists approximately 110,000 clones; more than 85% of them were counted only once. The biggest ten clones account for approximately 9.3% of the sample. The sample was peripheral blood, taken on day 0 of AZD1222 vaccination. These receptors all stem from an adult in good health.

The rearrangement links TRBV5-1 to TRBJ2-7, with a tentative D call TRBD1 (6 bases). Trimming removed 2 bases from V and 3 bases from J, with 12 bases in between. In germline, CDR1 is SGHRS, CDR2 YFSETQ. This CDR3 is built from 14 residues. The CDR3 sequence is CASSLQGLHYEQYF. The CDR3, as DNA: TGCGCCAGCAGCTTACAGGGCCTCCACTACGAGCAGTACTTC.

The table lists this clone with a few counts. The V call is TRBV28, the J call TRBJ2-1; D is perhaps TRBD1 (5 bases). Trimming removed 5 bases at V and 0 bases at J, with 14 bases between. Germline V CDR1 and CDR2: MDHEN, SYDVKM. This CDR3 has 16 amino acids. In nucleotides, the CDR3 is TGTGCCAGCAGTGCCCCAGGGCTTAGCTCCTACAATGAGCAGTTCTTC. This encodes CASSAPGLSSYNEQFF.

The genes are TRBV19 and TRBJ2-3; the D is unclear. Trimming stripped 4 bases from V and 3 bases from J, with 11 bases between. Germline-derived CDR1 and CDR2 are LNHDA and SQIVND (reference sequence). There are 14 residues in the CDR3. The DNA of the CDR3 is TGTGCCAGTAGTAACCTAGGTGGGACAGATACGCAGTATTTT. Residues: CASSNLGGTDTQYF. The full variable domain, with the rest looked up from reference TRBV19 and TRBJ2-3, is DGGITQSPKYLFRKEGQNVTLSCEQNLNHDAMYWYRQDPGQGLRLIYYSQIVNDFQKGDIAEGYSVSREKKESFPLTVTSAQKNPTAFYLCASSNLGGTDTQYFGPGTRLTVL.

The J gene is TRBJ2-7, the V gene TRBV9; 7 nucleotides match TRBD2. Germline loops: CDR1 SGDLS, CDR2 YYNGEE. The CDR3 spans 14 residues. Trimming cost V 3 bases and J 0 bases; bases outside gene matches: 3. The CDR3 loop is CASSASGPSYEQYF. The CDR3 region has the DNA TGTGCCAGCAGCGCTAGCGGACCCTCCTACGAGCAGTACTTC.

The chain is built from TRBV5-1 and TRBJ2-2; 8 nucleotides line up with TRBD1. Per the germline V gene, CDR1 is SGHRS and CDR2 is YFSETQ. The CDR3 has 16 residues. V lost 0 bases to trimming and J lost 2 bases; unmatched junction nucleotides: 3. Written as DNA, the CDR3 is TGCGCCAGCAGCTTGGACGGGACAGGTAACACCGGGGAGCTGTTTTTT. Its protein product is CASSLDGTGNTGELFF.

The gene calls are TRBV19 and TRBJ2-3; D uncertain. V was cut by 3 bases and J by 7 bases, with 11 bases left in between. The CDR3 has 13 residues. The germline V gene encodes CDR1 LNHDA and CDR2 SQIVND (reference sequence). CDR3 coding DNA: TGTGCCAGTAGTATCCGGAGCGCTTATACGCAGTATTTT. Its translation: CASSIRSAYTQYF.

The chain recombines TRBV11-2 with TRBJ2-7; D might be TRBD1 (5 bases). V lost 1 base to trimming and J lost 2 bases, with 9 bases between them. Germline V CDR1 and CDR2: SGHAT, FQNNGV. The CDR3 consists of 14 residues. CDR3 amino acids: CASSLAAGPYEQYF. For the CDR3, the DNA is TGTGCCAGCAGCTTAGCGGCAGGGCCCTACGAGCAGTACTTC.

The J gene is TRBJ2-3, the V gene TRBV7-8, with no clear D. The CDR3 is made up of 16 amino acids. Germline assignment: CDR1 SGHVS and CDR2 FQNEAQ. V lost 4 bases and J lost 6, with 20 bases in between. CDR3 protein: CASSYRSARSADTQYF. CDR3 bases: TGTGCCAGCAGCTACCGCTCGGCTAGAAGTGCCGATACGCAGTATTTT. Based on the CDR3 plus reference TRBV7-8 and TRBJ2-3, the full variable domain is GAGVSQSPRYKVAKRGQDVALRCDPISGHVSLFWYQQALGQGPEFLTYFQNEAQLDKSGLPSDRFFAERPEGSVSTLKIQRTQQEDSAVYLCASSYRSARSADTQYFGPGTRLTVL.

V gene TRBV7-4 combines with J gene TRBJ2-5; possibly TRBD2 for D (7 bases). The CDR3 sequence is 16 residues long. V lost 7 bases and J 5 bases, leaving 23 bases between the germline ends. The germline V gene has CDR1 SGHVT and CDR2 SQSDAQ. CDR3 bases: TGTGCCAGCACCCCCAGACGGGGGGCGTTTGGGGAGACCCAGTACTTC. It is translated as CASTPRRGAFGETQYF.

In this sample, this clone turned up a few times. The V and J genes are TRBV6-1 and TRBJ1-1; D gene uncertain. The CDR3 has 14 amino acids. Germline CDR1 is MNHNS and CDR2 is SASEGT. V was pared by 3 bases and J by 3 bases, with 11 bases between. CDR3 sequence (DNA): TGTGCCAGCAGTGATCATTCCGGGGACACTGAAGCTTTCTTT. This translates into CASSDHSGDTEAFF.

This chain's CDR3 is CASSHTSFSGANVLTF. The CDR3 nucleotides are TGTGCCAGCAGCCACACCTCCTTTTCTGGGGCCAACGTCCTGACTTTC. The rearrangement joins TRBV5-6 to TRBJ2-6; D not resolved. The V gene lost 4 bases and the J gene lost 1 base, with 12 bases spanning the gap. The CDR3 loop spans 16 amino acids. Germline loops: CDR1 SGHDT, CDR2 YYEEEE.

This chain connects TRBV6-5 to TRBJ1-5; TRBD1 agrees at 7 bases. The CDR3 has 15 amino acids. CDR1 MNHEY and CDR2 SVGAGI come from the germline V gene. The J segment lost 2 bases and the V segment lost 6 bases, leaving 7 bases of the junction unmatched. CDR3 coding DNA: TGTGCCAGCAGACCAGGGGGAACCCGCAATCAGCCCCAGCATTTT. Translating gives CASRPGGTRNQPQHF.

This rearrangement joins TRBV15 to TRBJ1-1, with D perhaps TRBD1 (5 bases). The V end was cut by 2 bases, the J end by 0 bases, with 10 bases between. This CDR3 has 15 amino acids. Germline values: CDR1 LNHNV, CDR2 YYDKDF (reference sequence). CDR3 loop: CATSRKGRMNTEAFF. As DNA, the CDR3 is TGTGCCACCAGCAGAAAGGGGCGGATGAACACTGAAGCTTTCTTT.

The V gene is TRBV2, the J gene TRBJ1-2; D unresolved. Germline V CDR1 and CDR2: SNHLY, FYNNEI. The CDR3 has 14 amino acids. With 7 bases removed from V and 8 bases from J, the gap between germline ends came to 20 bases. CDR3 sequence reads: CASIGGRKQRGYTF. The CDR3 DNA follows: TGTGCCAGCATTGGAGGACGGAAGCAGAGGGGCTACACCTTC.

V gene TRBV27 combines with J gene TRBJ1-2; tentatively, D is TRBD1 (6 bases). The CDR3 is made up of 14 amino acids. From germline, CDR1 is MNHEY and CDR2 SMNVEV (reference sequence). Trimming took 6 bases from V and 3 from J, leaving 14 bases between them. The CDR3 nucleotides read TGTGCCAGCAGGCCGGGGGAGGGGGACTATGGCTACACCTTC. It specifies CASRPGEGDYGYTF.

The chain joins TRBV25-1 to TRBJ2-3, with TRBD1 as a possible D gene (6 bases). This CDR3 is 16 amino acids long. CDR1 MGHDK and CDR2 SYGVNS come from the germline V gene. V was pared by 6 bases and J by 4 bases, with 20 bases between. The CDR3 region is CASRGSGQGTADTQYF. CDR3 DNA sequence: TGTGCCAGCAGGGGCTCGGGCCAGGGGACGGCAGATACGCAGTATTTT.

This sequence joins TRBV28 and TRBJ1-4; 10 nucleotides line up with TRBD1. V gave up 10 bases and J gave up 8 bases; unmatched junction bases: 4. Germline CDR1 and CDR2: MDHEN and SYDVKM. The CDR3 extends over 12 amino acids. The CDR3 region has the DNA TGTGCCACCGGGACAGGGGCGGAAAAACTGTTTTTT. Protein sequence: CATGTGAEKLFF.